These 6 T cell receptor beta chains were sequenced from one sample in a study of blood T cell repertoires in COVID-19. Profiling relied on immunoSEQ multiplex PCR, and the TCRdb table lists in-frame clones only, not all of them. The repertoire includes over 12,000 clones, approximately 86% of them detected once, and approximately 15% sits in the top ten. The sequenced sample consisted of peripheral blood. These receptor sequences come from a human donor in a cohort sampled during active COVID-19.

This clone appeared a few times. The rearrangement links TRBV15 to TRBJ2-6; 10 nucleotides align to TRBD1. After removal of 11 bases from V and 0 bases from J, the junction contained 4 bases not matched to a gene. This CDR3 has 15 residues. Per the germline V gene, CDR1 is LNHNV and CDR2 is YYDKDF (reference sequence). The CDR3 sequence: CAAGQGGSGANVLTF. CDR3 coding DNA: TGTGCCGCCGGACAGGGGGGCTCTGGGGCCAACGTCCTGACTTTC. The full variable domain, in which reference TRBV15 and TRBJ2-6 provide the parts outside the CDR3, is DAMVIQNPRYQVTQFGKPVTLSCSQTLNHNVMYWYQQKSSQAPKLLFHYYDKDFNNEADTPDNFQSRRPNTSFCFLDIRSPGLGDTAMYLCAAGQGGSGANVLTFGAGSRLTVL.

The chain carries TRBV9 and TRBJ1-3, with TRBD1 matching 8 bases. The CDR3 covers 15 residues. Germline assignment: CDR1 SGDLS and CDR2 YYNGEE. V dropped 3 bases and J dropped 8; count of bases not matched to a gene: 10. The CDR3 DNA is TGTGCCAGCAGCGGAGGACAGGGTGGAATGGACACCATATATTTT. The encoded protein is CASSGGQGGMDTIYF.

This clone was observed a single time. The CDR3, as DNA: TGTGCCAGCAGCCCATCCCCCCAGGGATACGAGCAGTACTTC. As protein: CASSPSPQGYEQYF. The chain combines TRBV5-6 with TRBJ2-7; D is possibly TRBD1 (5 bases). The germline V gene encodes CDR1 SGHDT and CDR2 YYEEEE. The CDR3 runs 14 residues. V was pared by 4 bases and J by 4 bases, with 15 bases between. The whole variable domain, remainder taken from reference TRBV5-6 and TRBJ2-7, is DAGVTQSPTHLIKTRGQQVTLRCSPKSGHDTVSWYQQALGQGPQFIFQYYEEEERQRGNFPDRFSGHQFPNYSSELNVNALLLGDSALYLCASSPSPQGYEQYFGPGTRLTVT.

This sequence joins TRBV5-1 and TRBJ1-2, with unresolved D. The CDR3 consists of 15 residues. Germline V gene sequence: CDR1 SGHRS, CDR2 YFSETQ. With 0 bases removed from V and 6 bases from J, the gap between germline ends came to 15 bases. The CDR3 DNA sequence: TGCGCCAGCAGCTTGGTCCCCCCGCCCCAGGATGGCTACACCTTC. This translates into CASSLVPPPQDGYTF. The complete variable domain, with remaining parts taken from reference TRBV5-1 and TRBJ1-2, reads KAGVTQTPRYLIKTRGQQVTLSCSPISGHRSVSWYQQTPGQGLQFLFEYFSETQRNKGNFPGRFSGRQFSNSRSEMNVSTLELGDSALYLCASSLVPPPQDGYTFGSGTRLTVV.

The chain uses TRBV5-1 and TRBJ2-7, with D perhaps TRBD2 (5 bases). This CDR3 has 13 amino acids. Germline V lookup: CDR1 SGHRS, CDR2 YFSETQ. V was trimmed by 0 bases and J by 7 bases, leaving 11 bases between them. The CDR3 here is CASSLGTGGEQYF. The CDR3 coding sequence is TGCGCCAGCAGCTTGGGGACGGGCGGGGAGCAGTACTTC.

CDR3 residues: CASSLGAGRYEQYF. The CDR3, as DNA: TGTGCCAGCAGCCTCGGGGCAGGGAGGTACGAGCAGTACTTC. The V and J genes are TRBV5-5 and TRBJ2-7; tentatively, D is TRBD2 (6 bases). There are 14 residues in the CDR3. V lost 4 bases and J 4 bases, leaving 15 bases between the germline ends. The germline V gene encodes CDR1 SGHKS and CDR2 YYEKEE (reference sequence).